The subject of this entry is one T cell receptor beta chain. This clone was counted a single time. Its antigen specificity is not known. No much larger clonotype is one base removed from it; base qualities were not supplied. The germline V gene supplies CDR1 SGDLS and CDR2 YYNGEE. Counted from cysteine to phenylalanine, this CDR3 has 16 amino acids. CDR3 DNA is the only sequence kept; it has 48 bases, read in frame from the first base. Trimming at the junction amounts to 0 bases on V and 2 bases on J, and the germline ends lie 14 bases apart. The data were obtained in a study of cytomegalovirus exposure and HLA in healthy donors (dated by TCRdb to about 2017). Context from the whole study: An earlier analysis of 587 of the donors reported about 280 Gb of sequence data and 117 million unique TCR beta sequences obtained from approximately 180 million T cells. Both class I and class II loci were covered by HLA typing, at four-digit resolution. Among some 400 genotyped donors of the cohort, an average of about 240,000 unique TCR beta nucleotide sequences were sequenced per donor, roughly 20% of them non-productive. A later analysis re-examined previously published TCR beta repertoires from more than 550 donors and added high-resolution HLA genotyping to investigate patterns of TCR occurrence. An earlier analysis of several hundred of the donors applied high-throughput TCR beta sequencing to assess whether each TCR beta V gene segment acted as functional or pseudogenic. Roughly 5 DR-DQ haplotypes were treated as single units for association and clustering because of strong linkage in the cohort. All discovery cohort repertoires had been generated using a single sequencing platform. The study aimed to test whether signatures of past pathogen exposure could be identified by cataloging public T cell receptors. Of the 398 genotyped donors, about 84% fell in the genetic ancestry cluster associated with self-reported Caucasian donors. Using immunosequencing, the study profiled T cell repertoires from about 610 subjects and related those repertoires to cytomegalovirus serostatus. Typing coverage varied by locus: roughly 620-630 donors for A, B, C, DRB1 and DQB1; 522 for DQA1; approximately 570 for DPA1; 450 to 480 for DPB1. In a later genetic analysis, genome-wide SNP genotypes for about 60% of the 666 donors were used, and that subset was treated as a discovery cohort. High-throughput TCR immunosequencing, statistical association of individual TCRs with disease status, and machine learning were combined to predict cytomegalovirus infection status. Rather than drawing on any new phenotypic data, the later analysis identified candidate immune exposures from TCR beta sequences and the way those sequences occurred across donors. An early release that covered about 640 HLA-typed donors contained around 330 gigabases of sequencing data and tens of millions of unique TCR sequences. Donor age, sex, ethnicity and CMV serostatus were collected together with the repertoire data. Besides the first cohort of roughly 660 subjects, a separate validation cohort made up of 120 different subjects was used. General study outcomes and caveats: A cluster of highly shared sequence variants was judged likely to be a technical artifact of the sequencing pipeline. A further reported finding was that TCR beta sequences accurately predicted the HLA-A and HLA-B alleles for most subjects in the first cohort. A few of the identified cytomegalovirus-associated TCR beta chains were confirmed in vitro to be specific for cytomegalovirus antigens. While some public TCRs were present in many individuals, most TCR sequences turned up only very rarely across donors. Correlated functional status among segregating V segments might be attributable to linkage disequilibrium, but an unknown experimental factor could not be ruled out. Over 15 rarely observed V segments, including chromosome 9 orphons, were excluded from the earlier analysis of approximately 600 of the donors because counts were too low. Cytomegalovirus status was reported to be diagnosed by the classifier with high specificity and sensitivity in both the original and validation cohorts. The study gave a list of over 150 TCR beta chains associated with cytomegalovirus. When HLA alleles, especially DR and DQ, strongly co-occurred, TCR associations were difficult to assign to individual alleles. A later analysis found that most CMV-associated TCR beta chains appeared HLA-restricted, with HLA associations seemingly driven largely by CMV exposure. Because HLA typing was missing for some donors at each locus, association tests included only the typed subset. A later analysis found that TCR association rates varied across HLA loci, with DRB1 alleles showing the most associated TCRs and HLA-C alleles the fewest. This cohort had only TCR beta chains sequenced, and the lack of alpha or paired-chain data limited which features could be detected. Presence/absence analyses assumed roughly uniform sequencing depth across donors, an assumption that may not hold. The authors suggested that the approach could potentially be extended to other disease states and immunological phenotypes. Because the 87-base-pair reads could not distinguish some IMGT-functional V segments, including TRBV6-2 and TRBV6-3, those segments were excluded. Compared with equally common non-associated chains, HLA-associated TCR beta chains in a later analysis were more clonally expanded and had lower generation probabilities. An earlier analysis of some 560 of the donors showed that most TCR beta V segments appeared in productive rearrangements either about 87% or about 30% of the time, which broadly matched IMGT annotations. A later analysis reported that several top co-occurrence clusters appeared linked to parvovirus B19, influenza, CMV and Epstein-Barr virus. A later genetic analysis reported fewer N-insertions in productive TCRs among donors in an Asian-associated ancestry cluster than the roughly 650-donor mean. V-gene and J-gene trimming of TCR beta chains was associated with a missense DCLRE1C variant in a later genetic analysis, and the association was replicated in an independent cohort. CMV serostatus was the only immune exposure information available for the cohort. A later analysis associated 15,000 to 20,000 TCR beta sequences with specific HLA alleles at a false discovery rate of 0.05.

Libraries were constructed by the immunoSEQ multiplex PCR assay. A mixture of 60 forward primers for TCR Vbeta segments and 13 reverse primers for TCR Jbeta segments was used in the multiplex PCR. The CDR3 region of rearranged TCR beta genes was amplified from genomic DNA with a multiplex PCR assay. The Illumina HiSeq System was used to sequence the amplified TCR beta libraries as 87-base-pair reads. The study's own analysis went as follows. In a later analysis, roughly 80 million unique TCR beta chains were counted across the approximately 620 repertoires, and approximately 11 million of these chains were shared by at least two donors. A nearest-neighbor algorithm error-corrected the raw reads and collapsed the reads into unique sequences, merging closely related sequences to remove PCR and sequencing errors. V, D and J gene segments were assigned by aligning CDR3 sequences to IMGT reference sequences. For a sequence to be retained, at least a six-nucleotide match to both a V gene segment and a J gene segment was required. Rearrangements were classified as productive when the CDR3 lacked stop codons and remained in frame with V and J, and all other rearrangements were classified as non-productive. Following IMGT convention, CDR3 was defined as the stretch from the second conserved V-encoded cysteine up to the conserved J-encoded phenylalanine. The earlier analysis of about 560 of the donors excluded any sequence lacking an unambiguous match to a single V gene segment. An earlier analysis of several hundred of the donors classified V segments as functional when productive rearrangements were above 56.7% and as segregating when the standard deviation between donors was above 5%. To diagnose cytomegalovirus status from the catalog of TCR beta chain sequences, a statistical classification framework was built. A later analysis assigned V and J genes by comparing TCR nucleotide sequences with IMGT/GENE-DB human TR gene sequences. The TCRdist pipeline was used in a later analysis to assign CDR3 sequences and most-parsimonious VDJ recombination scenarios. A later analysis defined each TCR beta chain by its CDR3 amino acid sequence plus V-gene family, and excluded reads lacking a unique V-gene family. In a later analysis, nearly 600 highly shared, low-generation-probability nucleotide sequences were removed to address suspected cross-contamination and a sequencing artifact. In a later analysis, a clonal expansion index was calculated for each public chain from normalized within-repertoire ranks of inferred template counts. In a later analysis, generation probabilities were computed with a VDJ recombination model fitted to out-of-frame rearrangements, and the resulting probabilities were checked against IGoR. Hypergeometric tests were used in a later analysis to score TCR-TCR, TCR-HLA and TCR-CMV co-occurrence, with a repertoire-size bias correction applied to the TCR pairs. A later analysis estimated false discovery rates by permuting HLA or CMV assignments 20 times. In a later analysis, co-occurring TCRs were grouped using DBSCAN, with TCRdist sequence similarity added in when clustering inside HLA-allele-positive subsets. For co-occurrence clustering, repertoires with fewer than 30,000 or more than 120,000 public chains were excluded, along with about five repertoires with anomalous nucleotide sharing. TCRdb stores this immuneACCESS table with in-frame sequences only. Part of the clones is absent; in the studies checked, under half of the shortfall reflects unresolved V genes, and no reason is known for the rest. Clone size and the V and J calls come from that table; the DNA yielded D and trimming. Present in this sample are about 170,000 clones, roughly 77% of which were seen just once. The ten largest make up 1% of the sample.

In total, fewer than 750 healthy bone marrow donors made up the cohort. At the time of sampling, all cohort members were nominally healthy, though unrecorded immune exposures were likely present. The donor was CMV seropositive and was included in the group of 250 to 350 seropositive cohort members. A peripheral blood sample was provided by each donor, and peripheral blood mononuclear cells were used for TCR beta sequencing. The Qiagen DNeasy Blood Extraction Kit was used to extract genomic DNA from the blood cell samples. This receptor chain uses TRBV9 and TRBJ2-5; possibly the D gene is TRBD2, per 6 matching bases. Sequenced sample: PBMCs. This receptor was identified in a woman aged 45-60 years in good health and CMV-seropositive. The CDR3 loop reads CASSVEALGGQETQYF. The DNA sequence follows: TGTGCCAGCAGCGTAGAAGCGCTGGGGGGACAAGAGACCCAGTACTTC.